This T cell receptor (beta chain) was captured in a study of Ad26.COV2.S vaccination and SARS-CoV-2 variants. Treatment here: approximately 18 received Ad26.COV2.S at low or high dose, single or two shots; 5 received placebo; per-sample allocation not given. Day 63 after the first injection of vaccine or placebo was the sampling time. The repertoire was sequenced with immunoSEQ multiplex PCR; TCRdb's copy has only in-frame clones and lacks some. The data hold 400,000 to 450,000 clones, with about nine tenths observed a single time. This clone was seen a few times. Its antigen is not identified. The germline CDR1 and CDR2 sequences are MDHEN and SYDVKM. With V trimmed by 7 bases and J by 7 bases, 9 bases remained unmatched. This CDR3 contains 15 residues. Study outcomes and limitations: CD8+ and CD4+ T cells specific for spike reportedly responded with substantial breadth after vaccination.

This clonotype was obtained from a person aged 18-60 years who received the Ad26.COV2.S COVID-19 vaccine or a placebo. The sequenced sample was peripheral blood, obtained in a trial of Ad26.COV2.S vaccine versus placebo. The rearrangement links TRBV28 to TRBJ1-6, with 8 bases lining up with TRBD1. CDR3 DNA: TGTGCCAGCACTATGACCAGGGGGCCGAATTCACCCCTCCACTTT. Protein: CASTMTRGPNSPLHF.